The entry that follows covers one TCR beta chain sequence. No antigen is known for it. These data come from a study of T cell responses to AZD1222 COVID-19 vaccine. Study results and caveats: Regions 160-218 and 743-854 dominated among vaccine-associated CD4 TCRs spanning spike. The number of AZD1222 recipients seropositive at baseline was only five or six. The study found Spike-specific TCR breadth and depth rose after two AZD1222 doses.

The data were produced by immunoSEQ multiplex PCR, yet TCRdb's version contains in-frame clones alone and is incomplete. The sample lists around 84,000 clones; about 91% were seen once. This CDR3 is built from 16 residues. Trimming cost V 1 base and J 12 bases, with 27 bases left between them. Germline assignment: CDR1 GTSNPN and CDR2 SVGIG (reference sequence). The specimen was peripheral blood, collected on day 0 of MenACWY control vaccination. This TCR was recovered from an adult in good health. The V call is TRBV30, the J call TRBJ1-2, with D perhaps matching TRBD1 (6 bases). The CDR3 sequence is CAWSAPFSTGARSNTF. In DNA, the CDR3 is TGTGCCTGGAGTGCCCCCTTTAGCACGGGGGCGAGGTCTAACACCTTC.